Sequencing of this T cell receptor beta chain was carried out in a study of blood T cell repertoires in COVID-19. Losses at the gene ends were 3 bases for V and 7 bases for J; bases not matched to a gene: 10. Looked up from germline, CDR1 is MDHEN and CDR2 is SYDVKM. CDR3 length equals 15 residues. TCRdb's table, derived via immunoSEQ multiplex PCR, lists solely in-frame clones and lacks some. The profile shows roughly 53,000 clones, about nine tenths of them singletons. The sequencing input was peripheral blood. This TCR derives from a woman between 40 and 55 years old with active COVID-19. This chain connects TRBV28 to TRBJ2-3, with 7 bases lining up with TRBD2. The CDR3, as DNA: TGTGCCAGCAGTTTCCCGGGACTAAGACAAAATACGCAGTATTTT. It encodes CASSFPGLRQNTQYF.